The 12 T cell receptor beta chains given below trace back to one sample, sequenced in a study of T cell responses to AZD1222 COVID-19 vaccine. Clones were read by immunoSEQ multiplex PCR, and TCRdb kept only the in-frame ones, dropping some. The sample has 150,000 or so clones, nearly 90% seen once. The sample here was peripheral blood, taken on day 0 of AZD1222 vaccination. The source of these receptors is an adult in good health.

The chain recombines TRBV3-1 (or the pseudogene TRBV3-2) with TRBJ1-4; no clear D gene. In germline, CDR1 is LGHDT, CDR2 YNNKEL (reference sequence). There are 13 residues in the CDR3. V was trimmed by 1 base and J by 8 bases, leaving 8 bases between them. The CDR3 loop is CASSQVTAEKLFF. The DNA of the CDR3 is TGTGCCAGCAGCCAAGTGACGGCCGAAAAACTGTTTTTT.

The rearrangement links TRBV28 to TRBJ1-1; tentatively, D is TRBD1 (6 bases). This CDR3 spans 15 amino acids. Trimming stripped 8 bases from V and 6 bases from J, with 22 bases between. Germline-derived CDR1 and CDR2 are MDHEN and SYDVKM. The CDR3 here is CASQIGGGGAAEAFF. The CDR3 coding sequence is TGTGCCAGCCAGATCGGGGGGGGCGGTGCGGCTGAAGCTTTCTTT.

The chain uses TRBV6-6 and TRBJ1-4, with D uncertain. Germline V lookup: CDR1 MNHNY, CDR2 SVGAGI (reference sequence). Deletions cut 6 bases from V and 4 bases from J, with 9 bases between. There are 13 residues in the CDR3. For the CDR3, the DNA is TGTGCCAGCAGGATGGGAATTAATGAAAAACTGTTTTTT. As protein: CASRMGINEKLFF.

The rearrangement uses TRBV4-2 and TRBJ2-7; TRBD1 agrees at 9 bases. The CDR3 spans 14 residues. V lost 6 bases, J lost 2 bases, and 5 bases stayed unmatched. In germline, CDR1 is LGHNA, CDR2 YNFKEQ. The DNA of the CDR3 is TGTGCCAGCAGGGGACAGGGACTTACCTACGAGCAGTACTTC. Protein product: CASRGQGLTYEQYF.

This chain uses TRBV10-3 with TRBJ1-2; D call uncertain. Trimming stripped 3 bases from V and 6 bases from J, with 14 bases between. The germline V gene encodes CDR1 ENHRY and CDR2 SYGVKD. The CDR3 is 14 amino acids. The CDR3 reads CAISEVRTTDGYTF. DNA of the CDR3: TGTGCCATCAGTGAAGTACGAACAACGGATGGCTACACCTTC.

This chain joins TRBV29-1 and TRBJ2-2; perhaps TRBD2 as D (5 bases). V shed 7 bases and J shed 4 bases, with 16 bases lying between them. The CDR3 is 14 amino acids. Germline CDR1 reads SQVTM; CDR2 reads ANQGSEA. The CDR3: CSALIGDRTGELFF. CDR3 in DNA: TGCAGCGCCCTGATCGGGGATCGCACCGGGGAGCTGTTTTTT.

The chain employs TRBV2 and TRBJ2-2, with TRBD2 matching over 9 bases. The CDR3 extends over 17 amino acids. V shed 6 bases, J shed 0 bases, and the junction held 8 bases outside the gene matches. The germline V gene has CDR1 SNHLY and CDR2 FYNNEI. The CDR3 DNA reads as TGTGCCAGCAGGATACGGACTAGCGTGACGAACACCGGGGAGCTGTTTTTT. It specifies CASRIRTSVTNTGELFF.

The V call is TRBV5-1, the J call TRBJ2-3; 9 nucleotides agree with TRBD1. The CDR3 spans 15 residues. V was clipped by 4 bases and J by 3 bases; unmatched bases: 6. Per the germline V gene, CDR1 is SGHRS and CDR2 is YFSETQ. The CDR3 is CASSPGQGWTDTQYF. The CDR3 DNA follows: TGCGCCAGCAGCCCGGGACAGGGATGGACAGATACGCAGTATTTT. The entire variable domain, with the rest obtained from reference TRBV5-1 and TRBJ2-3, is as follows: KAGVTQTPRYLIKTRGQQVTLSCSPISGHRSVSWYQQTPGQGLQFLFEYFSETQRNKGNFPGRFSGRQFSNSRSEMNVSTLELGDSALYLCASSPGQGWTDTQYFGPGTRLTVL.

The V call is TRBV29-1, the J call TRBJ2-3; TRBD1 or TRBD2 may be the D gene (6 bases each). Germline V gives CDR1 SQVTM, CDR2 ANQGSEA. This CDR3 is 12 amino acids long. V was pared by 5 bases and J by 4 bases, with 10 bases between. The CDR3: CSVSGGPDTQYF. In nucleotides, the CDR3 is TGCAGCGTTTCCGGGGGCCCAGATACGCAGTATTTT.

The chain links TRBV12-3 or TRBV12-4 to TRBJ1-6; TRBD1 matches 7 bases. CDR3 length: 13 residues. With 6 bases clipped from V and 9 bases from J, the junction kept 5 bases outside the gene matches. The CDR3 region has the DNA TGTGCCAGCAGCAGGGACAGTCCTTCACCCCTCCACTTT. Amino acids: CASSRDSPSPLHF.

V is TRBV4-3 and J is TRBJ2-1, with 8 bases matching TRBD2. CDR1 is LGHNA, CDR2 YSLEER, per germline. The CDR3 has 13 residues. V dropped 1 base and J dropped 13; count of bases not matched to a gene: 6. DNA of the CDR3: TGCGCCAGCAGCCAAGCCTTTACTAGCGGCCAGTTCTTC. Its protein product is CASSQAFTSGQFF.

The rearrangement links TRBV29-1 to TRBJ2-7; D remains ambiguous. Looked up from germline, CDR1 is SQVTM and CDR2 is ANQGSEA. The CDR3 sequence is 15 residues long. Trimming took 1 base from V and 3 from J, leaving 16 bases between them. The CDR3 protein is CSVEGDERAFYEQYF. CDR3 sequence (DNA): TGCAGCGTTGAAGGAGATGAGAGAGCATTCTACGAGCAGTACTTC.